A single sample is the source of the 29 T cell receptor beta chains below, sequenced in a study of blood T cells in healthy people across ages. Primers used in a second PCR of about 7 to 12 cycles were a sample-barcoded 5' primer and a J-beta primer mix. MiXCR, applied by TCRdb to the 5' RACE reads, yields one record per CDR3 protein. This sample yields more than 600,000 distinct CDR3 sequences, of which roughly 25% are seen a single time; more than 7.5% belongs to the top ten. The sample also formed part of further work on T cells of mothers and their children.

The sample taken for sequencing was blood. Receptor source: a boy aged 10-17 years in good health.

The chain is built from TRBV29-1 and TRBJ2-1; possible D gene TRBD1, 6 bases. Germline lookup yields CDR1 SQVTM and CDR2 ANQGSEA. This CDR3 region has 14 residues. The V end was cut by 7 bases, the J end by 0 bases, with 13 bases between. CDR3 region: CSGRQDSSYNEQFF. The CDR3 coding sequence is TGCAGCGGGAGACAGGACAGCTCCTACAATGAGCAGTTCTTC.

The V gene is TRBV5-1, the J gene TRBJ2-3, with D perhaps TRBD1 or TRBD2 (5 bases each). The CDR3 runs 17 residues. Trimming removed 1 base at V and 4 bases at J, with 19 bases between. Germline CDR1 SGHRS, CDR2 YFSETQ. CDR3 amino acids: CASSLSPGTPQADTQYF. In DNA form, the CDR3 reads TGCGCCAGCAGCTTGTCTCCCGGGACCCCGCAGGCAGATACGCAGTATTTT.

This clonotype was detected a few times. This rearrangement joins TRBV14 to TRBJ2-7; 7 positions match TRBD1. The junction had 6 bases not matched to a gene; V was cut back by 4 bases and J by 9 bases. CDR3 length: 12 amino acids. Germline CDR1 is SGHDN and CDR2 is FVKESK. The chain's CDR3 is CASSPTGIGQYF. Here the CDR3 DNA reads TGTGCCAGCAGCCCGACAGGGATCGGGCAGTACTTC. Supplemented by reference TRBV14 and TRBJ2-7, the full variable domain reads EAGVTQFPSHSVIEKGQTVTLRCDPISGHDNLYWYRRVMGKEIKFLLHFVKESKQDESGMPNNRFLAERTGGTYSTLKVQPAELEDSGVYFCASSPTGIGQYFGPGTRLTVT.

The chain is built from TRBV27 and TRBJ1-1; no clear D. Per the germline V gene, CDR1 is MNHEY and CDR2 is SMNVEV (reference sequence). Deletions cut 5 bases from V and 5 bases from J, with 9 bases between. The CDR3 length is 12 residues. CDR3 sequence (DNA): TGTGCCAGCAGTGGAGGGATGACTGAAGCTTTCTTT. It codes for CASSGGMTEAFF.

The CDR3 DNA sequence: TGTGCCAGCAGTTCCATTCGACTAGCCCTCTACAATGAGCAGTTCTTC. Translating it yields CASSSIRLALYNEQFF. The chain couples TRBV27 to TRBJ2-1, with 7 positions matching TRBD2. Trimming removed 4 bases from V and 3 bases from J; junction bases left unmatched: 9. The length of the CDR3 is 16 residues. CDR1 is MNHEY and CDR2 is SMNVEV in the germline V gene (reference sequence).

This clonotype was observed many times. This chain connects TRBV11-1 to TRBJ2-5, with D possibly TRBD1 on 6 matching bases. Trimming removed 5 bases at V and 2 bases at J, with 18 bases between. Germline loops: CDR1 SGHAT, CDR2 FQDESV (reference sequence). The length of the CDR3 is 16 residues. CDR3 loop: CASSHRQARLQETQYF. The CDR3 DNA follows: TGTGCCAGCAGCCATAGACAGGCCCGCCTTCAAGAGACCCAGTACTTC.

This clonotype appeared a few times. The chain links TRBV7-9 to TRBJ2-5; 7 positions match TRBD1. The CDR3 sequence is 15 residues long. Germline trimming cut 5 bases from V and 2 bases from J; bases unmatched to any gene: 8. Per the germline V gene, CDR1 is SEHNR and CDR2 is FQNEAQ (reference sequence). DNA for the CDR3: TGTGCCAGCAGCCAAGGACAGGCGCATCAAGAGACCCAGTACTTC. As protein: CASSQGQAHQETQYF.

The CDR3 spells CASSPRDTKQFF. CDR3 nucleotide sequence: TGTGCCAGCAGCCCCCGGGACACAAAGCAGTTCTTC. This chain links TRBV7-9 with TRBJ2-5, with D possibly being TRBD1 (6 bases). The DNA end is a closer match to TRBJ2-1, so the J assignment may be wrong. Germline assignment: CDR1 SEHNR and CDR2 FQNEAQ (reference sequence). This CDR3 has 12 residues.

This clonotype has only a few counts. V gene TRBV10-3 combines with J gene TRBJ2-5; D unresolved. The J call may be faulty, since TRBJ2-1 better matches the DNA end. The CDR3 contains 12 residues. Germline values: CDR1 ENHRY, CDR2 SYGVKD. The DNA of the CDR3 is TGTGCCATCAGGGCGGCGGACAATGAGCAGTTCTTC. It specifies CAIRAADNEQFF.

This clonotype was counted at least ten times. The chain recombines TRBV20-1 with TRBJ2-5; 14 bases fit TRBD2. The CDR3 is made up of 16 amino acids. Per germline, CDR1 DFQATT and CDR2 SNEGSKA (reference sequence). V dropped 6 bases and J dropped 0; count of bases not matched to a gene: 6. In DNA form, the CDR3 reads TGCAGTGCAATACCGGGACTAGCGGGGGACCAAGAGACCCAGTACTTC. Translation: CSAIPGLAGDQETQYF.

Ten or more counts support this clonotype. The gene calls are TRBV25-1 and TRBJ2-5; 7 bases line up with TRBD1. After removal of 1 base from V and 2 bases from J, the junction contained 1 base not matched to a gene. Germline-derived CDR1 and CDR2 are MGHDK and SYGVNS. This CDR3 has 14 residues. The CDR3 protein is CASSEWGQQETQYF. DNA of the CDR3: TGTGCCAGCAGTGAATGGGGACAGCAAGAGACCCAGTACTTC.

This clonotype was observed at least ten times. The V and J genes are TRBV28 and TRBJ2-7; D is possibly TRBD2 (6 bases). This CDR3 contains 15 residues. Trimming pared 1 base from V and 0 bases from J, leaving 10 bases between. CDR1 and CDR2 from the germline V gene are MDHEN and SYDVKM. DNA for the CDR3: TGTGCCAGCAGTTTATCCGGAGGGCGCTCCTACGAGCAGTACTTC. Residues: CASSLSGGRSYEQYF.

This clonotype came up a few times. The chain couples TRBV6-2 or TRBV6-3 to TRBJ2-1, with TRBD2 matching 8 bases. The junction had 4 bases not matched to a gene; V was cut back by 0 bases and J by 3 bases. This CDR3 has 16 residues. CDR1 is MNHEY, CDR2 SVGEGT, per germline. CDR3 sequence reads: CASSYSSLAGYNEQFF. CDR3 DNA sequence: TGTGCCAGCAGTTACTCGAGTCTAGCGGGCTACAATGAGCAGTTCTTC.

This clonotype has just one count. One junction end does not reproduce the germline sequence, and a read error may be involved. This chain uses TRBV16 with TRBJ1-2; the match to TRBD1 covers 8 bases. The CDR3 extends over 15 amino acids. Looked up from germline, CDR1 is KGHSY and CDR2 is FQNENV. DNA for the CDR3: TGTGCCAGCAGCCAATCGCCAGGGGGCAGCTATGGCCACACCTTC. Translated: CASSQSPGGSYGHTF.

The chain has TRBV25-1 and TRBJ2-7; D unclear. The CDR3 length is 14 residues. V lost 5 bases and J lost 2, with 13 bases in between. From germline, CDR1 is MGHDK and CDR2 SYGVNS. CDR3 residues: CASSSLIKPYEQYF. DNA for the CDR3: TGTGCCAGCAGTTCCCTCATAAAACCCTACGAGCAGTACTTC.

V is TRBV5-1 and J is TRBJ2-1; TRBD2 matches at 10 bases. Germline loops: CDR1 SGHRS, CDR2 YFSETQ. V was pared by 3 bases and J by 1 base, with 4 bases of the junction left unmatched. This CDR3 spans 16 amino acids. CDR3 in amino acids: CASSSSGLASYNEQFF. The CDR3 bases are TGCGCCAGCAGCTCCTCGGGACTAGCGTCCTACAATGAGCAGTTCTTC.

V usage is TRBV6-1 and J usage is TRBJ2-7; 14 bases are shared with TRBD2. Germline CDR1 is MNHNS and CDR2 is SASEGT. J was trimmed by 3 bases and V by 2 bases; bases with no gene match: 6. This CDR3 is 17 amino acids long. CDR3 nucleotide sequence: TGTGCCAGCAGTGAACCTGTGGGACTAGCGGGAGACTACGAGCAGTACTTC. This gives the protein CASSEPVGLAGDYEQYF.

In this sample, this clonotype turned up a few times. The chain is built from TRBV29-1 and TRBJ2-7; 12 bases map to TRBD1. Germline trimming cut 6 bases from V and 6 bases from J; bases unmatched to any gene: 9. The CDR3 is made up of 14 amino acids. Germline values: CDR1 SQVTM, CDR2 ANQGSEA. CDR3 loop: CSVPWGQGASEQYF. CDR3 nucleotides: TGCAGCGTCCCTTGGGGACAGGGGGCTTCCGAGCAGTACTTC.

The rearrangement links TRBV11-2 to TRBJ1-3, with D possibly being TRBD1 (6 bases). V lost 5 bases and J lost 2, with 19 bases in between. The CDR3 is 17 amino acids. Per germline, CDR1 SGHAT and CDR2 FQNNGV. The CDR3 here is CASSPYALQGPGNTIYF. The CDR3 DNA is TGTGCCAGCAGCCCCTACGCCTTACAGGGACCTGGAAACACCATATATTTT. Variable domain in full (rest from reference TRBV11-2 and TRBJ1-3): EAGVAQSPRYKIIEKRQSVAFWCNPISGHATLYWYQQILGQGPKLLIQFQNNGVVDDSQLPKDRFSAERLKGVDSTLKIQPAKLEDSAVYLCASSPYALQGPGNTIYFGEGSWLTVV.

This clonotype was detected only a few times. An end of the junction does not agree with germline; a read error may underlie this. The J gene is TRBJ2-7, the V gene TRBV18, with TRBD2 as a possible D gene (5 bases). Germline values: CDR1 KGHSH, CDR2 LQKENI. The CDR3 totals 14 residues. The CDR3 DNA reads TGTGCCAGCTCACCAGCGGGCATATCCTACGAGCAATACTTC. It codes for CASSPAGISYEQYF.

The chain carries TRBV13 and TRBJ2-1, with 10 bases lining up with TRBD2. From germline, CDR1 is PRHDT and CDR2 FYEKMQ (reference sequence). This CDR3 has 15 residues. The V and J ends lost 8 bases and 6 bases, in that order; junction bases with no gene match: 10. The chain's CDR3 is CASQREGHFSNEQFF. The CDR3 DNA reads TGTGCCAGCCAGCGGGAGGGCCATTTCAGCAATGAGCAGTTCTTC.

The chain employs TRBV29-1 and TRBJ2-7, with TRBD2 matching 9 bases. J lost 5 bases, V lost 7 bases, and 9 bases had no gene match. There are 13 residues in the CDR3. Germline V gene lookup returns CDR1 SQVTM and CDR2 ANQGSEA. The chain's CDR3 is CSAKLAGGNEQYF. The CDR3 bases are TGCAGCGCTAAACTAGCGGGTGGGAACGAGCAGTACTTC.

This clonotype was observed many times. The chain links TRBV20-1 to TRBJ2-5, with TRBD2 matching over 7 bases. The CDR3 extends over 15 amino acids. The trim removed 5 bases at V and 2 bases at J, leaving 11 bases unmatched. The germline CDR1 and CDR2 sequences are DFQATT and SNEGSKA (reference sequence). In DNA form, the CDR3 reads TGCAGTGCTCCCCTTGCAGCGGGATATCAAGAGACCCAGTACTTC. Encoded protein: CSAPLAAGYQETQYF.

This chain joins TRBV7-9 and TRBJ1-1; D gene ambiguous. Trimming took 5 bases from V and 10 from J, leaving 14 bases between them. The length of the CDR3 is 12 residues. The germline CDR1 and CDR2 sequences are SEHNR and FQNEAQ (reference sequence). The CDR3 nucleotides read TGTGCCAGCAGCCCCGGCGGGGTTGGAGCTTTCTTT. Its protein product is CASSPGGVGAFF.

This clonotype came up a few times. The chain couples TRBV4-1 to TRBJ1-1; TRBD1 might be the D (5 bases). The length of the CDR3 is 14 residues. V lost 6 bases and J lost 1, with 12 bases in between. Germline V gene sequence: CDR1 MGHRA, CDR2 YSYEKL. The DNA for the CDR3 is TGCGCCAGCAGAGATAAAAGGGGGAACACTGAAGCTTTCTTT. Amino acid sequence: CASRDKRGNTEAFF.

This sequence joins TRBV29-1 and TRBJ2-2; D might be TRBD2 (6 bases). The CDR3 is 14 residues long. V shed 3 bases and J shed 0 bases, with 8 bases lying between them. CDR1 and CDR2 from the germline V gene are SQVTM and ANQGSEA. In DNA form, the CDR3 reads TGCAGCGTTGAGGCTAGCGCGAACACCGGGGAGCTGTTTTTT. This gives the protein CSVEASANTGELFF.

This clonotype was detected only a few times. The chain recombines TRBV28 with TRBJ2-5; possible D gene TRBD2, 6 bases. Germline CDR1 is MDHEN and CDR2 is SYDVKM. Trimming shortened V by 2 bases and J by 11 bases, and 24 bases separated the two germline ends. The CDR3 consists of 16 residues. The CDR3 coding sequence is TGTGCCAGCAGTTTACCTGAGACTAGGAGTGGAGTAGGGCAGTACTTC. It specifies CASSLPETRSGVGQYF.

V usage is TRBV29-1 and J usage is TRBJ2-3, with D possibly TRBD2 on 6 matching bases. The V and J ends lost 3 bases and 4 bases respectively, with 17 bases between them. From germline, CDR1 is SQVTM and CDR2 ANQGSEA. This CDR3 contains 15 residues. The CDR3 bases are TGCAGCGTTGATGGTTGGCGGGATAGCGCAGATACGCAGTATTTT. This gives the protein CSVDGWRDSADTQYF.

This rearrangement joins TRBV28 to TRBJ2-5; 7 nucleotides align to TRBD1. The CDR3 is 15 residues long. Germline loops: CDR1 MDHEN, CDR2 SYDVKM. Losses at the gene ends were 6 bases for V and 5 bases for J; bases not matched to a gene: 12. The CDR3 region is CASSTDRTRRETQYF. In nucleotides, the CDR3 is TGTGCCAGCAGCACGGACAGGACACGACGGGAGACCCAGTACTTC. Full variable domain (outside the CDR3, taken from reference TRBV28 and TRBJ2-5): DVKVTQSSRYLVKRTGEKVFLECVQDMDHENMFWYRQDPGLGLRLIYFSYDVKMKEKGDIPEGYSVSREKKERFSLILESASTNQTSMYLCASSTDRTRRETQYFGPGTRLLVL.